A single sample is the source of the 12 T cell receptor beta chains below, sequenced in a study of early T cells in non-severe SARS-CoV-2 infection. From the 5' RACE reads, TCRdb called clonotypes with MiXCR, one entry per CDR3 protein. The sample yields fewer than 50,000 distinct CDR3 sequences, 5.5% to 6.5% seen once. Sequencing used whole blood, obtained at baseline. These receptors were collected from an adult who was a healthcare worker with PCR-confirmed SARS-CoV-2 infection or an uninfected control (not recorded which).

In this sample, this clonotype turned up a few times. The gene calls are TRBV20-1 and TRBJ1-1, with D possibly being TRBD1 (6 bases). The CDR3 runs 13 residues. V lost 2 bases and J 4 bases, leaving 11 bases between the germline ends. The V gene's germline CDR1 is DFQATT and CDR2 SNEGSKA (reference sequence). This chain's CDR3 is CSARSQGSTEAFF. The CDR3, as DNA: TGCAGTGCTAGATCCCAGGGGAGCACTGAAGCTTTCTTT.

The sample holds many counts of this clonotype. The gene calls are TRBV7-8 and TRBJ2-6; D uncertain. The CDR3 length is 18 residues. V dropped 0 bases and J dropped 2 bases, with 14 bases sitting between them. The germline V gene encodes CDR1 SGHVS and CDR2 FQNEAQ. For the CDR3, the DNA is TGTGCCAGCAGCTTAGCCTCGCAAGGAAGTACTGGGGCCAACGTCCTGACTTTC. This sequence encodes CASSLASQGSTGANVLTF.

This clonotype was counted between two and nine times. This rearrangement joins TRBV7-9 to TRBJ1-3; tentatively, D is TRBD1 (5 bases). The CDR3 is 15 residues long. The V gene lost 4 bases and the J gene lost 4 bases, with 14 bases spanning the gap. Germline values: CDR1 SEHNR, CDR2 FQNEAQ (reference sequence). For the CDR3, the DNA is TGTGCCAGCAGCTCAGGGACGGGAAAAGGAAACACCATATATTTT. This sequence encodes CASSSGTGKGNTIYF. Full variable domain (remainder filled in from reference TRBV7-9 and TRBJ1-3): DTGVSQNPRHKITKRGQNVTFRCDPISEHNRLYWYRQTLGQGPEFLTYFQNEAQLEKSRLLSDRFSAERPKGSFSTLEIQRTEQGDSAMYLCASSSGTGKGNTIYFGEGSWLTVV.

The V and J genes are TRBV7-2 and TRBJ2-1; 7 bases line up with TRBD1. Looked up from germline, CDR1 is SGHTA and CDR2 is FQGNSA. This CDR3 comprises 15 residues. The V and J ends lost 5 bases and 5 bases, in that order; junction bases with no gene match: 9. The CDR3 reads CASSPTGNSHNEQFF. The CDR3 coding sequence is TGTGCCAGCAGCCCGACAGGGAATTCGCACAATGAGCAGTTCTTC. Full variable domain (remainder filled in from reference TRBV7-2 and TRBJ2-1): GAGVSQSPSNKVTEKGKDVELRCDPISGHTALYWYRQSLGQGLEFLIYFQGNSAPDKSGLPSDRFSAERTGGSVSTLTIQRTQQEDSAVYLCASSPTGNSHNEQFFGPGTRLTVL.

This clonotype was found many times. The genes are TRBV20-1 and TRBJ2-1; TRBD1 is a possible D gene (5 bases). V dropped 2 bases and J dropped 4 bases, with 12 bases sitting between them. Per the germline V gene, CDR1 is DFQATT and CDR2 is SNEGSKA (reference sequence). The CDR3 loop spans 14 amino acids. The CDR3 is CSARRQSQYNEQFF. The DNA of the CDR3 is TGCAGTGCTAGACGACAGAGTCAATACAATGAGCAGTTCTTC.

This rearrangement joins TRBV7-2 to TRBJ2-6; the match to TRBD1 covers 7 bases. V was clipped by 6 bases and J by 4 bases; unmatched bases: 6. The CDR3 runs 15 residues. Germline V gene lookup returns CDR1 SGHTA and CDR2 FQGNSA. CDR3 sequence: CASSPDRVGANVLTF. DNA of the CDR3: TGTGCCAGCAGTCCCGACAGGGTCGGGGCCAACGTCCTGACTTTC.

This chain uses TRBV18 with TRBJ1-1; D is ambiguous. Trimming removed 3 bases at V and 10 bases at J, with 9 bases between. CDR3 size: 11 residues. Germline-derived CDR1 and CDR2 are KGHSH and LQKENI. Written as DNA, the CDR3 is TGTGCCAGCTCACCCGGAAATGGAGCTTTCTTT. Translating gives CASSPGNGAFF.

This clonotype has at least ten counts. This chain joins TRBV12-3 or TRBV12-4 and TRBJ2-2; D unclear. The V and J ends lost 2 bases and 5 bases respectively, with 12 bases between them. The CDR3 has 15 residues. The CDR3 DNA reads TGTGCCAGCAGTTTACGGACGGATTTTACCGGGGAGCTGTTTTTT. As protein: CASSLRTDFTGELFF.

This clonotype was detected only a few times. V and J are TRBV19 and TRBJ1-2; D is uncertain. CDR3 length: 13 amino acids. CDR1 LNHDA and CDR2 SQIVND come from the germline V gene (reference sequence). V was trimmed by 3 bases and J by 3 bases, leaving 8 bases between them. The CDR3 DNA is TGTGCCAGTAGTATGAGGGCGGACTATGGCTACACCTTC. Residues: CASSMRADYGYTF.

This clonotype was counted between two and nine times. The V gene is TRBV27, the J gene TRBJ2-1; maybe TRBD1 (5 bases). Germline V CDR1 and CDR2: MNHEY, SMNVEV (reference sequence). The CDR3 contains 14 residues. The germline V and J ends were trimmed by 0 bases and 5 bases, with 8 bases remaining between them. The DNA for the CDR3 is TGTGCCAGCAGTTTATCAACAGGTAACAATGAGCAGTTCTTC. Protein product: CASSLSTGNNEQFF.

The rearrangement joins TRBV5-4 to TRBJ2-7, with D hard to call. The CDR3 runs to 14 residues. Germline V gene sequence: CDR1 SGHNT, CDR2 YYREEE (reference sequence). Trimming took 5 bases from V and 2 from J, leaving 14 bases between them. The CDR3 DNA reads TGTGCCAGCAGGGTTGACACAGCCGCCTACGAGCAGTACTTC. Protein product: CASRVDTAAYEQYF.

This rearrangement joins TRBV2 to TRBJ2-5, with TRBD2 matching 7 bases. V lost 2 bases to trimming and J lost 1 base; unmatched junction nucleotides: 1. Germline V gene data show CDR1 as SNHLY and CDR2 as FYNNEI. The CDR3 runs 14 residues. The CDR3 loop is CASSEQRGQETQYF. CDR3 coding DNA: TGTGCCAGCAGTGAACAGCGGGGCCAAGAGACCCAGTACTTC. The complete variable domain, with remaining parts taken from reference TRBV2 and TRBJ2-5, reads EPEVTQTPSHQVTQMGQEVILRCVPISNHLYFYWYRQILGQKVEFLVSFYNNEISEKSEIFDDQFSVERPDGSNFTLKIRSTKLEDSAMYFCASSEQRGQETQYFGPGTRLLVL.